This T cell receptor (beta chain) was observed in a study of blood T cell repertoires in COVID-19. Overall study: From T cells, B-cell-depleted T cells, or PBMCs came the material, which was cDNA or gDNA.

TCRdb keeps only in-frame clones here, not all; method: immunoSEQ multiplex PCR. Of about 6,800 clones in the sample, less than 90% were seen once. V lost 3 bases, J lost 1 base, and 6 bases stayed unmatched. From germline, CDR1 is KGHSH and CDR2 LQKENI. CDR3 length equals 16 residues. The sequence derives from a human donor in a cohort sampled during active COVID-19. The J gene is TRBJ1-5, the V gene TRBV18, with TRBD1 matching 7 bases. Specimen: peripheral blood. The CDR3 DNA sequence: TGTGCCAGCTCACCTACAGGGGAAGGGAGCAATCAGCCCCAGCATTTT. Its protein is CASSPTGEGSNQPQHF. The variable domain in full, with the rest retrieved from reference TRBV18 and TRBJ1-5, is NAGVMQNPRHLVRRRGQEARLRCSPMKGHSHVYWYRQLPEEGLKFMVYLQKENIIDESGMPKERFSAEFPKEGPSILRIQQVVRGDSAAYFCASSPTGEGSNQPQHFGDGTRLSIL.